This T cell receptor (beta chain) appears in the sequencing data of a study of blood T cell repertoires in COVID-19. Study in general: From T cells, B-cell-depleted T cells, or PBMCs came the material, which was cDNA or gDNA.

How the authors handled the data: The authors estimated nucleated cell counts from reference gene primer amplification. The repertoire was sequenced with immunoSEQ multiplex PCR; TCRdb's copy has only in-frame clones and lacks some. V and J calls plus clone size are reproduced from that table; the DNA served to infer D and trimming. The sample holds over 200,000 clones; 90% to 95% are singletons and the top ten take about 0.8%. Trimming took 0 bases from V and 5 from J, leaving 11 bases between them. The CDR3 contains 15 residues. Per germline, CDR1 SEHNR and CDR2 FQNEAQ (reference sequence). Patients from Seattle were sampled longitudinally, starting during active infection.

The receptor was isolated from a man in his fifties or sixties with COVID-19, enrolled during active disease. The chain couples TRBV7-9 to TRBJ1-5; D unresolved. Sequencing was performed on peripheral blood. CDR3 in amino acids: CASSLARGGYQPQHF. The DNA for the CDR3 is TGTGCCAGCAGCTTAGCTAGAGGAGGTTATCAGCCCCAGCATTTT.